These 5 T cell receptor beta chains share one sample of origin, sequenced in a study of control samples from healthy donors and cancer patients (dated by TCRdb to the early 2020s). Library construction relied on the immunoSEQ multiplex PCR assay. Imported from immuneACCESS, the table was reduced by TCRdb to in-frame sequences with V and J called. These copies leave out some clones; in studies compared against another copy, an unresolved V gene accounts for under half, and the cause of the remainder is not known. In this sample's table one finds about 200,000 clones. The top ten clones comprise more than 2% of the sample. The material sequenced was blood. These receptors came from a woman in her 30s in good health.

The chain links TRBV7-2 to TRBJ2-3; 12 bases map to TRBD2. This CDR3 has 16 residues. Germline V lookup: CDR1 SGHTA, CDR2 FQGNSA. Trimming cost V 5 bases and J 1 base; bases outside gene matches: 4. The CDR3 DNA sequence: TGTGCCAGCAGCGACCGACTAGCGGGGGGCACAGATACGCAGTATTTT. This gives the protein CASSDRLAGGTDTQYF.

This chain joins TRBV7-8 and TRBJ2-7; tentatively, D is TRBD2 (5 bases). Germline lookup yields CDR1 SGHVS and CDR2 FQNEAQ. This CDR3 is 14 amino acids long. The germline V and J ends were trimmed by 6 bases and 2 bases, with 14 bases remaining between them. The CDR3 DNA reads TGTGCCAGCAGGGCTTATTCGGGGACCTACGAGCAGTACTTC. It yields the protein CASRAYSGTYEQYF. Looking up the rest from reference TRBV7-8 and TRBJ2-7 gives the full variable domain: GAGVSQSPRYKVAKRGQDVALRCDPISGHVSLFWYQQALGQGPEFLTYFQNEAQLDKSGLPSDRFFAERPEGSVSTLKIQRTQQEDSAVYLCASRAYSGTYEQYFGPGTRLTVT.

The chain combines TRBV3-1 (or the pseudogene TRBV3-2) with TRBJ1-1; the D gene is possibly TRBD1 (5 bases). Between the trimmed V and J ends, which lost 8 bases and 1 base, there was a span of 11 bases. The CDR3 is 13 amino acids. Per the germline V gene, CDR1 is LGHDT and CDR2 is YNNKEL (reference sequence). CDR3 sequence reads: CASRGVRNTEAFF. In DNA form, the CDR3 reads TGTGCCAGCCGAGGGGTTCGGAACACTGAAGCTTTCTTT.

The chain is built from TRBV6-2 or TRBV6-3 and TRBJ1-2; D is perhaps TRBD1 (5 bases). The CDR3 is 14 residues long. Trimming left V 5 bases short and J 6 bases short, with 16 bases between. Germline V gene lookup returns CDR1 MNHEY and CDR2 SVGEGT. The CDR3 DNA reads TGTGCCAGCAGTACCCAGGGAGGGCAGGATGGCTACACCTTC. Translated: CASSTQGGQDGYTF.

The J gene is TRBJ2-2, the V gene TRBV6-1, with D possibly called TRBD1 or TRBD2 (5 bases each). The CDR3 length is 16 residues. Germline V lookup: CDR1 MNHNS, CDR2 SASEGT. Trimming pared 1 base from V and 6 bases from J, leaving 15 bases between. The CDR3 DNA is TGTGCCAGCAGTGAAGAACGGGGCCCTGGTCCCGGGGAGCTGTTTTTT. As protein: CASSEERGPGPGELFF.